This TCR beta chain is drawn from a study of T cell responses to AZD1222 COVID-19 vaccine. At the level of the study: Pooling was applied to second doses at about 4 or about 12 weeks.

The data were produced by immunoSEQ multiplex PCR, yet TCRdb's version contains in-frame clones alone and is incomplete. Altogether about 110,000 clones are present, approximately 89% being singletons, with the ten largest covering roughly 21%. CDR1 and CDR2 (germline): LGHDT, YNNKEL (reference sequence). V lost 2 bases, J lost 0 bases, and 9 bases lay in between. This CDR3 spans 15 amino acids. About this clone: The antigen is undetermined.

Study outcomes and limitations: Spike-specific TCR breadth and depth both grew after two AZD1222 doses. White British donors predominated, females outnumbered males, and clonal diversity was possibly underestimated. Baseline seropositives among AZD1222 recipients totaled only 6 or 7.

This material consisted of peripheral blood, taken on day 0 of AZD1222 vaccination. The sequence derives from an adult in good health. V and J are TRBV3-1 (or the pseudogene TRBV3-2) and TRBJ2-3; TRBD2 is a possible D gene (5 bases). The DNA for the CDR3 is TGTGCCAGCAGCCAAAGTCTAGCAAGCACAGATACGCAGTATTTT. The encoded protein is CASSQSLASTDTQYF.